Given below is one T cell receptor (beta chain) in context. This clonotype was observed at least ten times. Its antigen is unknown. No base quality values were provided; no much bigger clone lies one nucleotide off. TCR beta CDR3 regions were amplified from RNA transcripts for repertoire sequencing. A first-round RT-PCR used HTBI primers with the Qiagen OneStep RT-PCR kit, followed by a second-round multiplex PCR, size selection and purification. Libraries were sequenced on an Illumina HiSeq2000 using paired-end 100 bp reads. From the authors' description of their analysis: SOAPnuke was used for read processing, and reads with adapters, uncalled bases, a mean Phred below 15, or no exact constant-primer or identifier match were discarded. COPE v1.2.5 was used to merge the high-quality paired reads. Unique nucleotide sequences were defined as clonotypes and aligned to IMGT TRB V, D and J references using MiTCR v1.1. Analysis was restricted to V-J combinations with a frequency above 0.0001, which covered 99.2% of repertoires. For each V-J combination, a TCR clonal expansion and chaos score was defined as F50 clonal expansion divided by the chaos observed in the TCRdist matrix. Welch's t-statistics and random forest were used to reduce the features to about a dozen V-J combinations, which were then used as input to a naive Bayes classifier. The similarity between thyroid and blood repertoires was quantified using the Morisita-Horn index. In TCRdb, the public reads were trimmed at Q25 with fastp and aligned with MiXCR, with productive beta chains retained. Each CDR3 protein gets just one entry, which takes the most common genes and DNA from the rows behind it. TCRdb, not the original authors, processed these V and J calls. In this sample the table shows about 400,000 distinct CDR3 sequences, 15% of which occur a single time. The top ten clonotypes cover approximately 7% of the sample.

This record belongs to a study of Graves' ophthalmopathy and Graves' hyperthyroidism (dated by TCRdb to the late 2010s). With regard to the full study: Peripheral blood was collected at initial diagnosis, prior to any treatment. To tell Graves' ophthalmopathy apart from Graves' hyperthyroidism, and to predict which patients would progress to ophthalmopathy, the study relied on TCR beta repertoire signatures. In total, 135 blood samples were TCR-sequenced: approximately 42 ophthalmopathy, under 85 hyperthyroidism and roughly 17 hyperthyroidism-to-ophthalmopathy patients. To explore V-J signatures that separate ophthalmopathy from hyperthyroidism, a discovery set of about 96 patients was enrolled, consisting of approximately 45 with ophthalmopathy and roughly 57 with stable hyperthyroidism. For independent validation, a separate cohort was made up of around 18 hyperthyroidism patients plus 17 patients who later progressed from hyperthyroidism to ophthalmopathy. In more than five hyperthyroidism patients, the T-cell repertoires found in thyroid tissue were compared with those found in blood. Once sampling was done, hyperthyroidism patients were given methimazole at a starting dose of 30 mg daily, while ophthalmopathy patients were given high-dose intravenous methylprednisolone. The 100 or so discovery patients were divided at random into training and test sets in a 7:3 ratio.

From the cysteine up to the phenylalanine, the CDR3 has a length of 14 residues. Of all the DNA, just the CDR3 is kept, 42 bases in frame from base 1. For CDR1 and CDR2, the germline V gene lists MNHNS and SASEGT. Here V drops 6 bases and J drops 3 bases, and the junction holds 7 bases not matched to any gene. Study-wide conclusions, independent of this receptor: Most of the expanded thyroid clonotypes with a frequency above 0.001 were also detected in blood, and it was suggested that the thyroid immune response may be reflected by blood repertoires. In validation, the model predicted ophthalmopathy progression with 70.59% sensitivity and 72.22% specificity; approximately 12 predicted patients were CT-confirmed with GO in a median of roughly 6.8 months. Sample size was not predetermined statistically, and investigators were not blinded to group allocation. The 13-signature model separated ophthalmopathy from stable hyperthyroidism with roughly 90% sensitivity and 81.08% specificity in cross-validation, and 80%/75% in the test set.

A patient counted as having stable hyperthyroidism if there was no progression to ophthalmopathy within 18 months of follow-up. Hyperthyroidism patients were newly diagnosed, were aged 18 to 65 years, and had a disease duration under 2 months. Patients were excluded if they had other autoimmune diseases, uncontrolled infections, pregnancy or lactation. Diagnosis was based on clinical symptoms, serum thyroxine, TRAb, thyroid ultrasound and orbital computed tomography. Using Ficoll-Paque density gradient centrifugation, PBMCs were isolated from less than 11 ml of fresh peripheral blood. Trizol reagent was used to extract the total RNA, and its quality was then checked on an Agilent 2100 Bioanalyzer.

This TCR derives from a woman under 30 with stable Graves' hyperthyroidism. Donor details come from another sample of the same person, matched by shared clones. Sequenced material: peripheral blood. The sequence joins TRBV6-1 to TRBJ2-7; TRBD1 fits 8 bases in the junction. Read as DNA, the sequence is TGTGCCAGCAGCGACGGGACAGGTCTCTACGAGCAGTACTTC. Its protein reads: CASSDGTGLYEQYF.